The clone carrying this T cell receptor (beta chain) has a count of ten or more. Its specificity is unknown. Specified time point: technical triplicate 2. Unsorted libraries used 2 million PBMCs kept at -80 degrees C. The data originate from a study of neurological immune-mediated disorders. General study results and limits: The most TCR clonal expansion was seen in HTLV-1-associated myelopathy, whereas the least was seen in multiple sclerosis, below the level in healthy controls.

Each TCR transcript was tagged with a 10-nucleotide random UMI during 5'RACE. Every sequencing run produced over 160 million TCR-beta sequences that came from 15-18 subjects. TCRdb redid the calling of the 5' RACE reads with MiXCR, one entry per CDR3 protein. Seen here are about 59,000 distinct CDR3 sequences, approximately 25% observed once, and the top ten hold under 5.5%. The receptor's source is a man aged 60 to 75 with HTLV-1-associated myelopathy (HAM/TSP). Sequencing was performed on PBMCs.

In nucleotides, the CDR3 is TGCGCCAGCAGCCAAGGGGGACAGGGGCTATCACCCCTCCACTTT. This gives the protein CASSQGGQGLSPLHF. This sequence joins TRBV4-1 and TRBJ1-6; 10 bases line up with TRBD1. The CDR3 totals 15 residues. The trim removed 1 base at V and 10 bases at J, leaving 4 bases unmatched. Germline CDR1 is MGHRA and CDR2 is YSYEKL.